This is a list of T cell receptor beta chains from one sample in a study of blood T cell repertoires in COVID-19. Sequencing was performed with immunoSEQ multiplex PCR; in TCRdb, only in-frame clones are kept and a portion is missing. The sample contains 160,000 or so clones, approximately 80% of which appear only once. The sample comprised peripheral blood. These receptors were taken from a woman in her forties or fifties with acute or convalescent COVID-19. Both conserved end residues are part of each CDR3. The D gene is left open where the match is weak. Clone size, where shown, is once, few, many, or a class for clones that have expanded.

DNA	CDR3	V	J	size	D
TGTGCCAGCAGTGTAACTAGCGGGGGGGAAGAGACCCAGTACTTC	CASSVTSGGEETQYF	TRBV2	TRBJ2-5	.	TRBD2
TGTGCCAGCAGCTTATCCAGGAACCAGCCCCAGCATTTT	CASSLSRNQPQHF	TRBV7-2	TRBJ1-5	once	.
TGCGCCAGCAGCCAAGAGGTCCCAGGCTACTATGGCTACACCTTC	CASSQEVPGYYGYTF	TRBV4-1	TRBJ1-2	.	.
TGTGCCAGCAGCTTAGTCGGTCGGAGGGGCACTGAAGCTTTCTTT	CASSLVGRRGTEAFF	TRBV11-2	TRBJ1-1	.	.
TGTGCCAGCAGCTTACTAGTGAGCACCGGGGAGCTGTTTTTT	CASSLLVSTGELFF	TRBV7-3	TRBJ2-2	.	.
TGCGCCAGCAGCTTGGGGCAGGGTGAAGCTTTCTTT	CASSLGQGEAFF	TRBV5-1	TRBJ1-1	.	.
TGTGCCAGCAGCTCGGGCGGAGGGGTATACTACGAGCAGTACTTC	CASSSGGGVYYEQYF	TRBV5-5	TRBJ2-7	.	.
TGTGCCAGCATCCTTGAGGAGTCGGGCTATGGCTACACCTTC	CASILEESGYGYTF	TRBV6-6	TRBJ1-2	.	.
TGTGCCAGCAGCTTAGATCTAGGGAGGGGAACTGAAGCTTTCTTT	CASSLDLGRGTEAFF	TRBV11-2	TRBJ1-1	.	.
TGCAGTGCTAGTGAAGGGGCTAGCGGGAGGCTCGACTACGAGCAGTACTTC	CSASEGASGRLDYEQYF	TRBV20-1	TRBJ2-7	.	TRBD2
TGCGCCAGCGGAGCGGGGGGGCCAAGGGATACGCAGTATTTT	CASGAGGPRDTQYF	TRBV10-1	TRBJ2-3	once	TRBD2
TGTGCCACCAGTGATTTGCCAGGGGTCTATCAGCCCCAGCATTTT	CATSDLPGVYQPQHF	TRBV24-1	TRBJ1-5	.	.
TGTGCCAGCAGCCCACGGGCCACTAGCGGGGGCTCCTACGAGCAGTACTTC	CASSPRATSGGSYEQYF	TRBV7-6	TRBJ2-7	.	TRBD2
TGTGCCAGCAGTGCGTGGAGTTATAGAACGGCCTACGAGCAGTACTTC	CASSAWSYRTAYEQYF	TRBV6-1	TRBJ2-7	few	.
TGTGCCAGCAGCCCTCAGACTAGCCACGGCTACGAGCAGTACTTC	CASSPQTSHGYEQYF	TRBV4-2	TRBJ2-7	.	TRBD2
TGTGCCAGCGGGGTTAGGGACTTGGCTTCACCCCTCCACTTT	CASGVRDLASPLHF	TRBV27	TRBJ1-6	.	.
TGTGCTAGTGGTTTGGTACGGGTCCACGAAGCTTTCTTT	CASGLVRVHEAFF	TRBV12-5	TRBJ1-1	.	.
TGTGCCAGCAGCTTAAAGGGACAGGTGAGCTCCTACGAGCAGTACTTC	CASSLKGQVSSYEQYF	TRBV7-3	TRBJ2-7	.	TRBD1
TGTGCCAGCAGCACCAGTCAGCCCCAGCATTTT	CASSTSQPQHF	TRBV6-5	TRBJ1-5	.	.
TGTGCCAGCAGCCCTTTCAGCGGGAGCTCCTACGAGCAGTACTTC	CASSPFSGSSYEQYF	TRBV3-1/TRBV3-2	TRBJ2-7	.	TRBD2
TGTGCCAGCAGCGTAGACCTCGGGACAGGGCTCGGCTATGGCTACACCTTC	CASSVDLGTGLGYGYTF	TRBV9	TRBJ1-2	once	TRBD1
TGTGCCAGCAGCTTACCCCAAAATACGCAGTATTTT	CASSLPQNTQYF	TRBV7-2	TRBJ2-3	.	.
TGTGCCAGCAGCCATGGGGGGGGAAGAGGGAATAATTCACCCCTCCACTTT	CASSHGGGRGNNSPLHF	TRBV4-2	TRBJ1-6	.	.
TGTGCCAGCAGTTACCGGCTAGCGGGCGCGAACACCGGGGAGCTGTTTTTT	CASSYRLAGANTGELFF	TRBV6-2/TRBV6-3	TRBJ2-2	.	TRBD2
TGCGCCAGCAGCTTGACTACCCCAATGAACACTGAAGCTTTCTTT	CASSLTTPMNTEAFF	TRBV5-1	TRBJ1-1	.	.
TGCGCCAGCAGAGTTGGGACAGGGGGCGCAAGGGCGAAAGCTTTCTTT	CASRVGTGGARAKAFF	TRBV5-1	TRBJ1-1	.	TRBD1
TGTGCCAGCAGCTTCTGGGGCGCGCGGCAGTTCTTC	CASSFWGARQFF	TRBV7-9	TRBJ2-1	.	.
TGCGCCAGCAGTGACAGGAACACTGAAGCTTTCTTT	CASSDRNTEAFF	TRBV10-1	TRBJ1-1	.	.
TGTGCCAGCAGTTACTCTTTCGCGGATAATGGTCAGCCCCAGCATTTT	CASSYSFADNGQPQHF	TRBV6-6	TRBJ1-5	.	.
TGTGCCAACAGCGGACTAGCGGGAAAAGAGACCCAGTACTTC	CANSGLAGKETQYF	TRBV27	TRBJ2-5	.	TRBD2
TGTGCCACGGAGCGGGGACTAGCGGGGGGGGAGACCCAGTACTTC	CATERGLAGGETQYF	TRBV11-2	TRBJ2-5	.	TRBD2
TGTGCCAGCCAAGCGGGTTGGCTCACAGATACGCAGTATTTT	CASQAGWLTDTQYF	TRBV27	TRBJ2-3	.	.
TGTGCCAGCAGCCCTAGCGGGAGGTCCTACAATGAGCAGTTCTTC	CASSPSGRSYNEQFF	TRBV7-3	TRBJ2-1	.	TRBD2
TGTGCCAGCAGCCGGTGGGAGACCCAGTACTTC	CASSRWETQYF	TRBV7-2	TRBJ2-5	.	.
TGTGCCAGCAGCCCCGCGGGCCCCCCGAACACTGAAGCTTTCTTT	CASSPAGPPNTEAFF	TRBV6-2/TRBV6-3	TRBJ1-1	.	.
TGTGCCAGCAGCCCCAGACTAGCGGGGGGGCAGACCGGGGAGCTGTTTTTT	CASSPRLAGGQTGELFF	TRBV9	TRBJ2-2	.	TRBD2
TGTGCCAGCAGCTTAGATTCTGGGGGACTAGCGGGGAGGGAGACCCAGTACTTC	CASSLDSGGLAGRETQYF	TRBV7-2	TRBJ2-5	.	TRBD2
TGTGCCAGCAGAACGGACAGGGGTAGCTACGAGCAGTACTTC	CASRTDRGSYEQYF	TRBV27	TRBJ2-7	.	TRBD1
TGTGCCAGCAGCGTTATAACAGGGAACACTGAAGCTTTCTTT	CASSVITGNTEAFF	TRBV9	TRBJ1-1	.	.
TGCGCCAGCAGCTTTCTACAGGGTTCAGATACGCAGTATTTT	CASSFLQGSDTQYF	TRBV5-1	TRBJ2-3	few	.
TGTGCCAGCACCCGACTAGCGGGGTTGGGGGAGCTGTTTTTT	CASTRLAGLGELFF	TRBV27	TRBJ2-2	.	TRBD2
TGTGCCAGCAGGGACAGGCCGAATTCACCCCTCCACTTT	CASRDRPNSPLHF	TRBV6-5	TRBJ1-6	.	TRBD1
TGTGCCAGCAGCGTAGGCGGGAGCGGGGCAACCTACGAGCAGTACTTC	CASSVGGSGATYEQYF	TRBV9	TRBJ2-7	.	TRBD2
TGTGCCAGCAGACCGGGACAGGGGGCTGAAGCTTTCTTT	CASRPGQGAEAFF	TRBV25-1	TRBJ1-1	.	TRBD1
TGTGCCATCAGTGAGTCGTTGGTCCGGGACTTATACGAGCAGTACTTC	CAISESLVRDLYEQYF	TRBV10-3	TRBJ2-7	.	.
TGTGCCAGCAGCCCCATGACAGGGGACAATGAGCAGTTCTTC	CASSPMTGDNEQFF	TRBV11-1	TRBJ2-1	.	TRBD1